The present TCR beta chain was sequenced within a study of T-cell reconstitution after alpha-beta-depleted transplantation in children. Overall study findings and caveats: Several patients had high TCRbeta diversity at day 60; it came from surviving recipient T cells and thymic progenitors. Several hundred expanded graft clones reportedly gave rise to the alpha-beta T cells present about two months after transplant. After one year, T-cell counts and TCRbeta diversity mostly came from new T cells.

Germline V gene lookup returns CDR1 SGHAT and CDR2 FQDESV (reference sequence). This CDR3 has 17 amino acids. V lost 0 bases to trimming and J lost 5 bases, with 20 bases between them. Notes on this clonotype: Its antigen is undetermined.

Unique molecular identifiers featured in how the TCRbeta library was prepared. Each CDR3 protein is one row after TCRdb ran MiXCR on the PCR reads. The repertoire holds some 830,000 distinct CDR3 sequences, with roughly 15% as singletons. The receptor comes from a male patient aged 10-17 years who had a stem cell transplant for acute lymphoblastic leukemia, so the T cells may come from the graft donor. The chain uses TRBV11-1 and TRBJ2-7, with a possible D match to TRBD2 (6 bases). This specimen was PBMCs, mostly from graft donor cells, taken 360 days after TCRalphabeta/CD19-depleted stem cell transplant. CDR3 bases: TGTGCCAGCAGCTTAGCGGGGACTTCCCTACCGCCCAACGAGCAGTACTTC. This codes for CASSLAGTSLPPNEQYF.